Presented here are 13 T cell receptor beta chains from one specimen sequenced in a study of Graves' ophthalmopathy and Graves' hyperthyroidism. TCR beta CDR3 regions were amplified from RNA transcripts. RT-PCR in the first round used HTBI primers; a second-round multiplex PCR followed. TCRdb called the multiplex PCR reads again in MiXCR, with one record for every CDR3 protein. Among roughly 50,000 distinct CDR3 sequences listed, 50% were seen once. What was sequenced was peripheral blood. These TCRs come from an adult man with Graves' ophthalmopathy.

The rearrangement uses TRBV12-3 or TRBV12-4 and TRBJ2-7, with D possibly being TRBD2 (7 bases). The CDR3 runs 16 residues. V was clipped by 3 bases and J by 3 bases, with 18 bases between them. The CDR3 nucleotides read TGTGCCAGCAGTTTGGGGGGGCGAGACGGCCGCTACGAGCAGTACTTC. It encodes CASSLGGRDGRYEQYF.

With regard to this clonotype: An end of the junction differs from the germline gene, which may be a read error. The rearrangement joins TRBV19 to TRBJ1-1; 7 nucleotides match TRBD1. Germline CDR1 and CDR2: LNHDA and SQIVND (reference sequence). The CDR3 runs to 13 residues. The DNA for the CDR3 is TGTGCCAGTAATATAGAGACAGGGCCTCGGGCTTTCTTT. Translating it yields CASNIETGPRAFF.

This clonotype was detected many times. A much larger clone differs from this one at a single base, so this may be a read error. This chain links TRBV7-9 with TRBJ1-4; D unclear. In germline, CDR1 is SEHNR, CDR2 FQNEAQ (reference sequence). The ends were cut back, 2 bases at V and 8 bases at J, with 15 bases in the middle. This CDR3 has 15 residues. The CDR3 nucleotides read TGTGCCAGCAGCTTAAGCGCAGCGGCAAGCGAAAAACTGTTTTTT. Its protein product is CASSLSAAASEKLFF.

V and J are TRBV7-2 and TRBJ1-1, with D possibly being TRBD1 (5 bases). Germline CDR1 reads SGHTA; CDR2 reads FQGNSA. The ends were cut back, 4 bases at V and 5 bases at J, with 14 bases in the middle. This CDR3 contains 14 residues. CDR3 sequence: CASSSLGPGTEAFF. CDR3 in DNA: TGTGCCAGCAGCTCCCTGGGGCCAGGGACTGAAGCTTTCTTT.

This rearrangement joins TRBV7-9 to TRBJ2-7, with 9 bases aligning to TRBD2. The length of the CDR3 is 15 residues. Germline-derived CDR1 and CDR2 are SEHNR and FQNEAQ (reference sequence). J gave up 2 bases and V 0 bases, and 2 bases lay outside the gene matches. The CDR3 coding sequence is TGTGCCAGCAGCTTAGCTAGCGGGGGTCCCTACGAGCAGTACTTC. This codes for CASSLASGGPYEQYF.

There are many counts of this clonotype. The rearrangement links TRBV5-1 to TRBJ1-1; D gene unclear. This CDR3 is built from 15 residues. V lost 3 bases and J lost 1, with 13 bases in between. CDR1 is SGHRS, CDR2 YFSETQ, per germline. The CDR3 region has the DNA TGCGCCAGCAGCTCCGTCAGGACCGAGAACACTGAAGCTTTCTTT. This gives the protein CASSSVRTENTEAFF.

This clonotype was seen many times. DNA of the CDR3: TGTGCCAGCAGCTCGGTAGGGGGAACAATGAATACGCAGTATTTT. Its translation is CASSSVGGTMNTQYF. The chain is built from TRBV5-6 and TRBJ2-3; TRBD1 is a possible D gene (6 bases). Germline-derived CDR1 and CDR2 are SGHDT and YYEEEE. V gave up 3 bases and J gave up 7 bases, with 18 bases separating them. The CDR3 has 15 amino acids. Looking up the rest from reference TRBV5-6 and TRBJ2-3 gives the full variable domain: DAGVTQSPTHLIKTRGQQVTLRCSPKSGHDTVSWYQQALGQGPQFIFQYYEEEERQRGNFPDRFSGHQFPNYSSELNVNALLLGDSALYLCASSSVGGTMNTQYFGPGTRLTVL.

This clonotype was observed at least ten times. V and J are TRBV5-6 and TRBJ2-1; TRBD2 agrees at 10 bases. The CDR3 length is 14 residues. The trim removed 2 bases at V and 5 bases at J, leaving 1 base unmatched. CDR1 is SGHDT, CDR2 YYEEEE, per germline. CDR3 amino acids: CASSLLAGNNEQFF. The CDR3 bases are TGTGCCAGCAGCTTACTAGCGGGAAACAATGAGCAGTTCTTC. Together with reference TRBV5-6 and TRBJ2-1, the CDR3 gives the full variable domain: DAGVTQSPTHLIKTRGQQVTLRCSPKSGHDTVSWYQQALGQGPQFIFQYYEEEERQRGNFPDRFSGHQFPNYSSELNVNALLLGDSALYLCASSLLAGNNEQFFGPGTRLTVL.

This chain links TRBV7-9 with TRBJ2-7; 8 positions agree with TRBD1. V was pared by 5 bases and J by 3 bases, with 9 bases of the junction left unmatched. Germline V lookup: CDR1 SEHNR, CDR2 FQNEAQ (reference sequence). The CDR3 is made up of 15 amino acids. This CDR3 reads CASSLRGRPIYEQYF. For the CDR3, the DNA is TGTGCCAGCAGCCTCAGGGGGCGTCCAATCTACGAGCAGTACTTC.

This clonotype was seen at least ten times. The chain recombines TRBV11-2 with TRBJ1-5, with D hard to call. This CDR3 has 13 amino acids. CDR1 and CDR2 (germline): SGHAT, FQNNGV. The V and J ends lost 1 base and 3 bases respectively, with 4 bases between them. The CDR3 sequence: CASSLGNNQPQHF. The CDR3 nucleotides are TGTGCCAGCAGCTTAGGGAACAATCAGCCCCAGCATTTT.

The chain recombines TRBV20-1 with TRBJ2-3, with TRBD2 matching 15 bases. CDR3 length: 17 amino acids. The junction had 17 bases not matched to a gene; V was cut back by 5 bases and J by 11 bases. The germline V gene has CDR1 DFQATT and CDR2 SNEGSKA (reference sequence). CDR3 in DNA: TGCAGTGCTTTACGGACTAGCGGGGGGGCAAGATACAATGAGCAGTATTTT. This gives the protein CSALRTSGGARYNEQYF.

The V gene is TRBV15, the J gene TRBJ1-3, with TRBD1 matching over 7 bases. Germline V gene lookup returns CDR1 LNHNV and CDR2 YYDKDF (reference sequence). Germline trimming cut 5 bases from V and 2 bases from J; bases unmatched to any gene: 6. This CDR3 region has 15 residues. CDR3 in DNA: TGTGCCACCAGCGTAGGGGGCAGGGCTGGAAACACCATATATTTT. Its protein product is CATSVGGRAGNTIYF.

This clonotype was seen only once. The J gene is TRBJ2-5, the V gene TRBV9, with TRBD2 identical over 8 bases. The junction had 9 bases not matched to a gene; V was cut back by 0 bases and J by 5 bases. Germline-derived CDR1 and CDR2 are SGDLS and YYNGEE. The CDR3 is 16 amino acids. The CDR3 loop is CASSVGGGTPGETQYF. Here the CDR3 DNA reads TGTGCCAGCAGCGTAGGCGGGGGGACGCCCGGGGAGACCCAGTACTTC.